Listed here are 12 T cell receptor beta chains from one sample, sequenced in a study of human T cells and chemical hapten exposure (dated by TCRdb to the early 2020s). The time point label, read with the paper, signifies: patch test 1, 2 weeks after DPC sensitization. Taken with the paper, the label for treatment or condition translates to: therapeutic diphenylcyclopropenone sensitization with weekly scalp DPC. Libraries were prepared through RACE. Sequencing took place on a NextSeq 500. The public reads were run again by TCRdb, first through fastp at Q25 and then through MiXCR, and only productive beta chains were kept. Records with the same CDR3 protein are collapsed into one entry carrying the most frequent genes and DNA. For this sample there are around 380,000 distinct CDR3 sequences; 4.8% appear just once. The ten largest clonotypes hold under 2.5% of the sample. The source material was whole blood, sampled in connection with sensitization to the hapten diphenylcyclopropenone (DPC). The source of these receptors is a woman aged 50 to 60 with alopecia areata. Some clones in this sample may be carry-over from other donors' samples.

This clonotype was picked up many times. The genes are TRBV7-2 and TRBJ2-4; TRBD1 matches 8 bases. V was clipped by 2 bases and J by 1 base; unmatched bases: 10. Germline CDR1 and CDR2: SGHTA and FQGNSA. This CDR3 has 18 residues. The CDR3 here is CASSLRPGQGSAKNIQYF. As DNA, the CDR3 is TGTGCCAGCAGCTTAAGGCCCGGACAGGGATCTGCCAAAAACATTCAGTACTTC.

This clonotype was detected a few times. The rearrangement joins TRBV20-1 to TRBJ1-1; TRBD1 agrees at 8 bases. The CDR3 loop spans 18 amino acids. Losses at the gene ends were 3 bases for V and 1 base for J; bases not matched to a gene: 16. Germline CDR1 reads DFQATT; CDR2 reads SNEGSKA (reference sequence). CDR3 DNA: TGCAGTGCTAGTCCCGTAAGTGGACAGGGCCACCCGAACACTGAAGCTTTCTTT. Translation: CSASPVSGQGHPNTEAFF.

The chain combines TRBV5-6 with TRBJ2-7; TRBD1 is a possible D gene (7 bases). V shed 0 bases and J shed 0 bases, with 13 bases lying between them. CDR3 length: 16 amino acids. The V gene's germline CDR1 is SGHDT and CDR2 YYEEEE. CDR3 in amino acids: CASSLAGGQHSYEQYF. The CDR3, as DNA: TGTGCCAGCAGCTTGGCCGGGGGACAGCACTCCTACGAGCAGTACTTC.

This clonotype was detected ten times or more. The genes are TRBV29-1 and TRBJ1-2, with 8 bases fitting TRBD1. After removal of 3 bases from V and 1 base from J, the junction contained 16 bases not matched to a gene. The CDR3 is 18 residues long. The germline V gene has CDR1 SQVTM and CDR2 ANQGSEA. The CDR3 loop reads CSVDTPLSGRGHNYGYTF. The DNA of the CDR3 is TGCAGCGTTGATACCCCACTGAGCGGCAGGGGGCATAACTATGGCTACACCTTC.

The V call is TRBV7-8, the J call TRBJ2-3; D is possibly TRBD1 or TRBD2 (6 bases each). V lost 0 bases to trimming and J lost 2 bases, with 12 bases between them. This CDR3 has 16 residues. Germline loops: CDR1 SGHVS, CDR2 FQNEAQ. The CDR3 DNA is TGTGCCAGCAGCTTAGCGCTAGGGGGGCTCACAGATACGCAGTATTTT. It specifies CASSLALGGLTDTQYF.

This clonotype has at least ten counts. The chain links TRBV29-1 to TRBJ1-2, with 8 bases lining up with TRBD1. This CDR3 comprises 12 residues. V was pared by 3 bases and J by 4 bases, with 1 base of the junction left unmatched. CDR1 SQVTM and CDR2 ANQGSEA come from the germline V gene. Here the CDR3 reads CSVDRGPYGYTF. The CDR3 DNA reads as TGCAGCGTTGACAGGGGGCCCTATGGCTACACCTTC.

This clonotype was recorded many times. This rearrangement joins TRBV2 to TRBJ1-1; TRBD1 is a possible D gene (6 bases). The CDR3 has 16 residues. Trimming took 7 bases from V and 1 from J, leaving 19 bases between them. CDR1 is SNHLY and CDR2 is FYNNEI in the germline V gene. CDR3 in amino acids: CASIRRGGGRNTEAFF. CDR3 DNA sequence: TGTGCCAGCATCCGGAGGGGGGGAGGCAGGAACACTGAAGCTTTCTTT.

As to this clonotype: This may arise from a read error, as a much more abundant clone is one base away. The V call is TRBV7-6, the J call TRBJ2-5, with a weak D call TRBD1 (5 bases). Deletions cut 5 bases from V and 1 base from J, with 17 bases between. The germline V gene encodes CDR1 SGHVS and CDR2 FNYEAQ. CDR3 size: 16 residues. The CDR3 protein is CASSKWLQESQETQYF. The CDR3 DNA reads as TGTGCCAGCAGCAAATGGCTACAGGAATCCCAAGAGACCCAGTACTTC.

This clonotype was observed at least ten times. V gene TRBV12-3 or TRBV12-4 combines with J gene TRBJ2-1; D gene uncertain. This CDR3 contains 12 residues. V was clipped by 2 bases and J by 6 bases, with 5 bases between them. CDR3 nucleotide sequence: TGTGCCAGCAGTTTAAGCTTCAATGAGCAGTTCTTC. Its protein is CASSLSFNEQFF.

This clonotype has a count of ten or more. V and J are TRBV27 and TRBJ2-3, with D maybe TRBD1 (5 bases). The V end lost 6 bases, the J end lost 6 bases, and 19 bases lay between the germline ends. CDR1 and CDR2 from the germline V gene are MNHEY and SMNVEV (reference sequence). This CDR3 is 15 amino acids long. The CDR3 coding sequence is TGTGCCAGCAGCCCAGGGTTTTCGGCTTCCGATACGCAGTATTTT. Its translation: CASSPGFSASDTQYF.

There are many counts of this clonotype. The chain recombines TRBV10-3 with TRBJ2-5; TRBD1 or TRBD2 may be the D gene (5 bases each). The V gene's germline CDR1 is ENHRY and CDR2 SYGVKD. The CDR3 contains 15 residues. With 0 bases removed from V and 1 base from J, the gap between germline ends came to 9 bases. Here the CDR3 reads CAISESSGGQETQYF. CDR3 sequence (DNA): TGTGCCATCAGTGAGTCAAGTGGGGGCCAAGAGACCCAGTACTTC.

This rearrangement joins TRBV12-3 or TRBV12-4 to TRBJ1-3; D perhaps matches TRBD1 (6 bases). The CDR3 loop spans 15 amino acids. Trimming pared 5 bases from V and 0 bases from J, leaving 11 bases between. CDR3 DNA sequence: TGTGCCAGCAGTCCGACAGGCGACTCTGGAAACACCATATATTTT. It is translated as CASSPTGDSGNTIYF.